This passage covers 6 T cell receptor beta chains from one sample sequenced in a study of CD8+CD57+ T cells in acquired aplastic anemia. Previously, flow cytometry had revealed CD8+CD57+ cell expansion in the patients chosen for sequencing. CDR3 and TCR beta VDJ profiling relied on a genomic DNA template. TCRdb recomputed calls from the reads with MiXCR, one row per CDR3 protein. The sample includes some 120,000 distinct CDR3 sequences, almost 40% of them seen just once. The sample taken for sequencing was sorted CD4+, CD8+, or CD8+CD57+ T cells (not recorded which) from PBMCs. These receptors originate from a human donor with aplastic anemia.

V and J are TRBV15 and TRBJ2-1; 10 bases align to TRBD2. V shed 0 bases, J shed 8 bases, and the junction held 4 bases outside the gene matches. The CDR3 covers 15 residues. Germline assignment: CDR1 LNHNV and CDR2 YYDKDF (reference sequence). In DNA, the CDR3 is TGTGCCACCAGCAGAGATACTAGCGGGGCTTATGAGCAGTTCTTC. Translation: CATSRDTSGAYEQFF.

The V gene is TRBV24-1, the J gene TRBJ2-1; 8 bases match TRBD1. Germline lookup yields CDR1 KGHDR and CDR2 SFDVKD. The V gene end was trimmed by 4 bases and the J gene end by 12 bases; junction bases not matched to a gene: 4. The CDR3 is 12 residues long. CDR3: CATSETGTGQFF. In DNA form, the CDR3 reads TGTGCCACCAGTGAAACTGGGACAGGGCAGTTCTTC.

This clonotype showed up many times. The genes are TRBV19 and TRBJ1-2; D may be TRBD1 (5 bases). V was cut by 5 bases and J by 4 bases, with 11 bases left in between. The CDR3 contains 13 residues. Germline V gene lookup returns CDR1 LNHDA and CDR2 SQIVND (reference sequence). CDR3 sequence (DNA): TGTGCCAGTAGTTTGCAGGGTAGCTATGGCTACACCTTC. This sequence encodes CASSLQGSYGYTF.

This clonotype was seen at least ten times. The chain joins TRBV19 to TRBJ1-5, with D uncertain. This CDR3 contains 15 residues. Germline V gene sequence: CDR1 LNHDA, CDR2 SQIVND (reference sequence). The germline V and J ends were trimmed by 6 bases and 0 bases, with 12 bases remaining between them. The DNA for the CDR3 is TGTGCCAGTAGCCCAAATGGTTATAGCAATCAGCCCCAGCATTTT. Encoded protein: CASSPNGYSNQPQHF.

There are many counts of this clonotype. This sequence joins TRBV7-8 and TRBJ1-1; 8 positions agree with TRBD1. CDR3 length equals 18 residues. CDR1 and CDR2 from the germline V gene are SGHVS and FQNEAQ. The junction had 15 bases not matched to a gene; V was cut back by 5 bases and J by 1 base. CDR3 in DNA: TGTGCCAGCAGCACTCTACCCCAATCCGGGACAGGGAACACTGAAGCTTTCTTT. It yields the protein CASSTLPQSGTGNTEAFF.

Comments on this clonotype: Here the CDR3 omits its conserved ending phenylalanine or tryptophan, so a read error is the likely source. The chain employs TRBV18 and TRBJ2-5, with 7 bases identical to TRBD2. This CDR3 has 13 residues. Germline CDR1 KGHSH, CDR2 LQKENI. The trim removed 2 bases at V and 7 bases at J, leaving 4 bases unmatched. The CDR3 DNA reads TGTGCCAGCTCACCAGAGTCGGGAGGGACCCAGTACCTC. Encoded protein: CASSPESGGTQYL.